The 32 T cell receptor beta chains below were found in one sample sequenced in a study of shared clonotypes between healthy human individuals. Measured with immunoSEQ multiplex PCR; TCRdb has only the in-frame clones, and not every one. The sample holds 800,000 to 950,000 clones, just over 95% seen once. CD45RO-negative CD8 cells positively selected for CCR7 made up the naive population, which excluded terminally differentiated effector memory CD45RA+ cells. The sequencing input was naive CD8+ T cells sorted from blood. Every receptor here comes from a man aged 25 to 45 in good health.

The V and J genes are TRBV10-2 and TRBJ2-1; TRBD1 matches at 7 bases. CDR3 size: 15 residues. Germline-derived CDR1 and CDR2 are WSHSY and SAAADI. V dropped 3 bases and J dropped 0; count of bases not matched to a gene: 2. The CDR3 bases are TGCGCCAGCAGTGACAGGGGGAGCTCCTACAATGAGCAGTTCTTC. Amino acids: CASSDRGSSYNEQFF.

The CDR3 reads CASGTVLSSYNEQFF. The CDR3 nucleotides read TGTGCCAGCGGGACAGTTCTAAGCTCCTACAATGAGCAGTTCTTC. The rearrangement joins TRBV11-2 to TRBJ2-1, with 7 positions matching TRBD1. The length of the CDR3 is 15 residues. Per the germline V gene, CDR1 is SGHAT and CDR2 is FQNNGV. V shed 8 bases, J shed 0 bases, and the junction held 7 bases outside the gene matches. Variable domain in full (rest from reference TRBV11-2 and TRBJ2-1): EAGVAQSPRYKIIEKRQSVAFWCNPISGHATLYWYQQILGQGPKLLIQFQNNGVVDDSQLPKDRFSAERLKGVDSTLKIQPAKLEDSAVYLCASGTVLSSYNEQFFGPGTRLTVL.

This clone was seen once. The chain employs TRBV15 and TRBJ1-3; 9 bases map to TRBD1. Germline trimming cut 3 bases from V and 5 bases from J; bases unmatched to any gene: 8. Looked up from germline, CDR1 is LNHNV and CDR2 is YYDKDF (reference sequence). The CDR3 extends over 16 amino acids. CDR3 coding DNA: TGTGCCACCAGCAGCCCCGGGACAGGGATAAGAAACACCATATATTTT. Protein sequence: CATSSPGTGIRNTIYF.

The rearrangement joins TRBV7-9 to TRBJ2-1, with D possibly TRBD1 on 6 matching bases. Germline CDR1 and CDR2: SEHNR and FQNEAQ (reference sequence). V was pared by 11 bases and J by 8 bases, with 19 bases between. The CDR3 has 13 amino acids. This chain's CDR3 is CAVQQDRSHEQFF. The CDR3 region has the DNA TGTGCCGTACAACAGGACAGATCCCATGAGCAGTTCTTC.

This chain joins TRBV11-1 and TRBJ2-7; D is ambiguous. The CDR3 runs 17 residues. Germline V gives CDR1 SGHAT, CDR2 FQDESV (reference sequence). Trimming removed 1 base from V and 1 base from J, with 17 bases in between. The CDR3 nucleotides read TGTGCCAGCAGCTTAGGGATCTCCTCTCGATTTTCCTACGAGCAGTACTTC. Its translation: CASSLGISSRFSYEQYF.

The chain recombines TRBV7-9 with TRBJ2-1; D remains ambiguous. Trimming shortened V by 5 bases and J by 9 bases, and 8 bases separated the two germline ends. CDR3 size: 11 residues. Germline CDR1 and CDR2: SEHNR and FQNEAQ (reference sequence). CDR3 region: CASSGEVEQFF. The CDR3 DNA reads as TGTGCCAGCAGCGGCGAGGTTGAGCAGTTCTTC.

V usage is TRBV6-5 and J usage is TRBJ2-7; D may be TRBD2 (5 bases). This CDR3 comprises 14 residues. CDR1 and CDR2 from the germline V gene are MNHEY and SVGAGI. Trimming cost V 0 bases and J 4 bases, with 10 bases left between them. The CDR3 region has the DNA TGTGCCAGCAGTTACTCAGGACTGCCTTACGAGCAGTACTTC. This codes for CASSYSGLPYEQYF.

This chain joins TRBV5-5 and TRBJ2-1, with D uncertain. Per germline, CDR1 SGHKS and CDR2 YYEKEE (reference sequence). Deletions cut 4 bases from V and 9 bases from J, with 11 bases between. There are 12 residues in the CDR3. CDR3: CASSDSSREQFF. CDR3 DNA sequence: TGTGCCAGCAGCGACTCCTCCCGTGAGCAGTTCTTC.

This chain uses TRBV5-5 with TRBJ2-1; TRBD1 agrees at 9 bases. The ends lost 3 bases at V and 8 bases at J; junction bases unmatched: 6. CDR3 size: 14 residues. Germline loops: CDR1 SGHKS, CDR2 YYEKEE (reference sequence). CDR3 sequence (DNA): TGTGCCAGCAGCTCGGGACAGGGTTCAGATGAGCAGTTCTTC. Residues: CASSSGQGSDEQFF.

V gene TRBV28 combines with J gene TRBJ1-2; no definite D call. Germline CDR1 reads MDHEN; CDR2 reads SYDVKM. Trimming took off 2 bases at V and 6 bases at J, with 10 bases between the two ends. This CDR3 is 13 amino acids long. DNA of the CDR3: TGTGCCAGCAGTTTAAGCACGGTCGATGGCTACACCTTC. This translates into CASSLSTVDGYTF.

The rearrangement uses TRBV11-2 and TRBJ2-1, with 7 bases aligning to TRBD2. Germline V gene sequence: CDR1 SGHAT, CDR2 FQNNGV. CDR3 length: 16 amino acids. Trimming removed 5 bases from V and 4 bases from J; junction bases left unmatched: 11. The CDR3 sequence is CASSLSPSGFYNEQFF. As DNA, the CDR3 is TGTGCCAGCAGCCTGAGTCCTAGCGGCTTTTACAATGAGCAGTTCTTC.

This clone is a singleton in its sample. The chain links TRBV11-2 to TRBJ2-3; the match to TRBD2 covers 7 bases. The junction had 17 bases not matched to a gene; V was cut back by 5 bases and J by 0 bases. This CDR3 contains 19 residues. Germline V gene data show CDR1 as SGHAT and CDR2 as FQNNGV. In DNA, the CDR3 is TGTGCCAGCAGCGGAAAGCGGGATAAATACTCCGTAAGCACAGATACGCAGTATTTT. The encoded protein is CASSGKRDKYSVSTDTQYF.

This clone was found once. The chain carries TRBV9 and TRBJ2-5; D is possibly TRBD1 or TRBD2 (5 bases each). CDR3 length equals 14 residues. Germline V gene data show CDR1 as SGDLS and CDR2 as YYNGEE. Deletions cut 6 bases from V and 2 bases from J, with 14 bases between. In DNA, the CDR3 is TGTGCCAGCAATGCAGGGCGGGTACAAGAGACCCAGTACTTC. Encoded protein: CASNAGRVQETQYF.

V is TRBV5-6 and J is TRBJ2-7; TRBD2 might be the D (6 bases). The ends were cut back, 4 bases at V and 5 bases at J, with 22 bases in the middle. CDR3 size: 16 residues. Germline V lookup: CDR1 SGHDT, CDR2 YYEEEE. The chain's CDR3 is CASSEEGRGVMDEQYF. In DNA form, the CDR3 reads TGTGCCAGCAGCGAGGAGGGCCGAGGGGTCATGGACGAGCAGTACTTC.

The CDR3 coding sequence is TGCGCCAGCAGCAAGGGACAGCTCTCCTACGAGCAGTACTTC. Residues: CASSKGQLSYEQYF. V and J are TRBV5-1 and TRBJ2-7; 7 bases line up with TRBD1. The V segment lost 4 bases and the J segment 0 bases; nucleotides outside the gene matches: 4. The CDR3 is 14 residues long. CDR1 is SGHRS, CDR2 YFSETQ, per germline.

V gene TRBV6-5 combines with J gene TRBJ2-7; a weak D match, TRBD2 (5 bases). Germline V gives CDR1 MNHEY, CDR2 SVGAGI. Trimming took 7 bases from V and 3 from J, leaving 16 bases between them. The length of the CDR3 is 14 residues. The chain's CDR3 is CASTQGIGNYEQYF. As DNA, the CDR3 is TGTGCCAGCACCCAAGGGATCGGGAACTACGAGCAGTACTTC.

The CDR3 spells CASSLQRDRTDTQYF. The CDR3 DNA follows: TGTGCCAGCAGCTTACAGCGGGACCGGACAGATACGCAGTATTTT. The V gene is TRBV11-2, the J gene TRBJ2-3; 7 bases match TRBD2. CDR3 length equals 15 residues. Losses at the gene ends were 2 bases for V and 3 bases for J; bases not matched to a gene: 5. Germline CDR1 SGHAT, CDR2 FQNNGV.

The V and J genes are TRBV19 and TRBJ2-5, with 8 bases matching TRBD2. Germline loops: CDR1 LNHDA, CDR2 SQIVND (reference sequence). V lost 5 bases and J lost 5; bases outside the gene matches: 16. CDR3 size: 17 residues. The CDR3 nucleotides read TGTGCCAGTAGTCATCTGCCTACGCGGGGACTAGGGGAGACCCAGTACTTC. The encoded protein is CASSHLPTRGLGETQYF.

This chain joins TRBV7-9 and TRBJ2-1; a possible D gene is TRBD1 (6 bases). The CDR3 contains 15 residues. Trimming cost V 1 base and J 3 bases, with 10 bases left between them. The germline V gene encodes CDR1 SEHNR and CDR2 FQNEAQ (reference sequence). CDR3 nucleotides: TGTGCCAGCAGCTTAGAACAGGGCCGCTACAATGAGCAGTTCTTC. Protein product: CASSLEQGRYNEQFF. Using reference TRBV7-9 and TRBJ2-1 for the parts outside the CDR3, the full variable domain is DTGVSQNPRHKITKRGQNVTFRCDPISEHNRLYWYRQTLGQGPEFLTYFQNEAQLEKSRLLSDRFSAERPKGSFSTLEIQRTEQGDSAMYLCASSLEQGRYNEQFFGPGTRLTVL.

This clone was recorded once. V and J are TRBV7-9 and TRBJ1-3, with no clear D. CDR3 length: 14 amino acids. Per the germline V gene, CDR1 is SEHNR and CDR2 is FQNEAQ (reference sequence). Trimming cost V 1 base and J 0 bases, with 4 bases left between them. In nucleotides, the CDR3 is TGTGCCAGCAGCTTAGTGGACTCTGGAAACACCATATATTTT. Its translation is CASSLVDSGNTIYF. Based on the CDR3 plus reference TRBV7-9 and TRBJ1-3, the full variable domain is DTGVSQNPRHKITKRGQNVTFRCDPISEHNRLYWYRQTLGQGPEFLTYFQNEAQLEKSRLLSDRFSAERPKGSFSTLEIQRTEQGDSAMYLCASSLVDSGNTIYFGEGSWLTVV.

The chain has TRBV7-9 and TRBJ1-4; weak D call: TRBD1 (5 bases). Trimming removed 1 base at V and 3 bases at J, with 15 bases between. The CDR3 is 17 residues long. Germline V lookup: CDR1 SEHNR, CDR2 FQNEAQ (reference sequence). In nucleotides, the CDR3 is TGTGCCAGCAGCTTAGTTGACAGAGGCTCGCCTAATGAAAAACTGTTTTTT. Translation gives CASSLVDRGSPNEKLFF.

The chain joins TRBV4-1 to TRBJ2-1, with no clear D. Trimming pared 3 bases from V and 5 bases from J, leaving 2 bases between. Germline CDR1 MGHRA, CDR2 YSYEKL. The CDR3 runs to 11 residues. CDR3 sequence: CASSHHNEQFF. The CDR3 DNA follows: TGCGCCAGCAGCCATCACAATGAGCAGTTCTTC.

DNA of the CDR3: TGCGCCAGCAGCCCTTATAACAGCCCAGAGACCCAGTACTTC. This codes for CASSPYNSPETQYF. J is TRBJ2-5 and V is TRBV4-1, with D hard to call. From germline, CDR1 is MGHRA and CDR2 YSYEKL. The CDR3 runs to 14 residues. Trimming cost V 4 bases and J 4 bases, with 13 bases left between them.

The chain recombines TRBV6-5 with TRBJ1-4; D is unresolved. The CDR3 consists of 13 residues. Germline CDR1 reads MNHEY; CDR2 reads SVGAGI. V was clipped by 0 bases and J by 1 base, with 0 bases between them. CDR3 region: CASSYSTNEKLFF. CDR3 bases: TGTGCCAGCAGTTACTCAACTAATGAAAAACTGTTTTTT.

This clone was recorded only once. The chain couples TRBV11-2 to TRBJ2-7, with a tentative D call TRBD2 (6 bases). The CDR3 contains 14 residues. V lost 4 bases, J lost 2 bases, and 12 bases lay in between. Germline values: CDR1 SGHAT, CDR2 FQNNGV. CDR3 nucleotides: TGTGCCAGCAGCTCCTATAGCGGAACCTACGAGCAGTACTTC. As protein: CASSSYSGTYEQYF.

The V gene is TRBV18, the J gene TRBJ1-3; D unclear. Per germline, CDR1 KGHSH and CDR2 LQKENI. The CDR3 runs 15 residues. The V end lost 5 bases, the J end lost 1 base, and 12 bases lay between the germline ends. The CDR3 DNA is TGTGCCAGCTCATCCATTAATATTTCTGGAAACACCATATATTTT. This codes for CASSSINISGNTIYF.

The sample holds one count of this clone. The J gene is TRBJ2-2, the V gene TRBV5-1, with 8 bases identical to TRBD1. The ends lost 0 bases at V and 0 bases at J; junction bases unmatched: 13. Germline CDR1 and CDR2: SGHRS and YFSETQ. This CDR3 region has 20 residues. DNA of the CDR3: TGCGCCAGCAGCTTGGAAATGGGACAGGAGAGCGTTACGAACACCGGGGAGCTGTTTTTT. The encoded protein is CASSLEMGQESVTNTGELFF. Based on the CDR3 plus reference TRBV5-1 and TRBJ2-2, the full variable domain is KAGVTQTPRYLIKTRGQQVTLSCSPISGHRSVSWYQQTPGQGLQFLFEYFSETQRNKGNFPGRFSGRQFSNSRSEMNVSTLELGDSALYLCASSLEMGQESVTNTGELFFGEGSRLTVL.

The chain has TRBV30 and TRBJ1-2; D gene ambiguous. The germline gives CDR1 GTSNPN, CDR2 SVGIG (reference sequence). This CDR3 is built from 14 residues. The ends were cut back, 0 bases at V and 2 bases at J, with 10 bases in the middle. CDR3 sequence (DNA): TGTGCCTGGAGTGTACCTGCGGACAACTATGGCTACACCTTC. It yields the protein CAWSVPADNYGYTF.

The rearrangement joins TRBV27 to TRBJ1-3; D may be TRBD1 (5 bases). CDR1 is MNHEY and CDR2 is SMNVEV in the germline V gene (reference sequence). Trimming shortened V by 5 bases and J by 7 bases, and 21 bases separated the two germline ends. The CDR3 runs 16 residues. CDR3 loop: CASSPGVGPVGNTIYF. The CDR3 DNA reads TGTGCCAGCAGTCCCGGGGTGGGGCCTGTGGGGAACACCATATATTTT.

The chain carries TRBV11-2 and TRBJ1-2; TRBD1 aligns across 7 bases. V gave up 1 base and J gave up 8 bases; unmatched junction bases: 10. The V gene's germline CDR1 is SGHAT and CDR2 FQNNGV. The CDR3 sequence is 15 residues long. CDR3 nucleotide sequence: TGTGCCAGCAGCTTAGGACAGGGCCCCGTGGGCGGCTACACCTTC. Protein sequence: CASSLGQGPVGGYTF.

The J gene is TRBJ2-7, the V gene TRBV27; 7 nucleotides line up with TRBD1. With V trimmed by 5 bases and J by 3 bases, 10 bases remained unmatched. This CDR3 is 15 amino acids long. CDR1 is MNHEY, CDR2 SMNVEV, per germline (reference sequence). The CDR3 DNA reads TGTGCCAGCAGTCCACAAGGGACAGCACGCTACGAGCAGTACTTC. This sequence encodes CASSPQGTARYEQYF.

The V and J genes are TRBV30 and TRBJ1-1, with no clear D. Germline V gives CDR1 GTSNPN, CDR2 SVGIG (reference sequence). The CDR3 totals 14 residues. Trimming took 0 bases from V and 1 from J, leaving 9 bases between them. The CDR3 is CAWSVGGGNTEAFF. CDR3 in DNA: TGTGCCTGGAGTGTAGGCGGTGGGAACACTGAAGCTTTCTTT. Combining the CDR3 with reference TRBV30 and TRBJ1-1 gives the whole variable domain SQTIHQWPATLVQPVGSPLSLECTVEGTSNPNLYWYRQAAGRGLQLLFYSVGIGQISSEVPQNLSASRPQDRQFILSSKKLLLSDSGFYLCAWSVGGGNTEAFFGQGTRLTVV.